Listed below are T cell receptor beta chains from one sample, sequenced in a study of blood T cell repertoires in COVID-19. Using immunoSEQ multiplex PCR, the repertoire was profiled, and TCRdb retains in-frame clones only, with some absent. The sample lists 260,000 or so clones; 82% were seen once. Sequences were obtained from peripheral blood. These receptors were taken from a woman in her 70s with acute or convalescent COVID-19. Both conserved end residues are part of each CDR3. D genes are given only for firm matches. Expanded clones get a size class; other rows say once, few or many, or leave the size out.

clone size	J gene	D gene	V gene	CDR3 DNA	CDR3 protein
few	TRBJ2-5	.	TRBV27	TGTGCCAGCAGTTTATTTCGGGAACGGGGGACCCAGTACTTC	CASSLFRERGTQYF
.	TRBJ1-2	.	TRBV2	TGTGCCAGCAGGGCGGACAGTGATACGGGCGGCTACACCTTC	CASRADSDTGGYTF
.	TRBJ1-5	.	TRBV4-2	TGTGCCAGCAGCCAAGTGCGGATCGGACGGGGGAGCAATCAGCCCCAGCATTTT	CASSQVRIGRGSNQPQHF
.	TRBJ1-1	.	TRBV5-6	TGTGCCAGCAGCTCACCCCGCGGATCAGCTGAAGCTTTCTTT	CASSSPRGSAEAFF
.	TRBJ2-5	TRBD2	TRBV3-1/TRBV3-2	TGTGCCAGCAGCGGTTTAGGGACTAGCGGGGGGACCGAGACCCAGTACTTC	CASSGLGTSGGTETQYF
.	TRBJ1-1	.	TRBV2	TGTGCCAGCAGTGAAGACGGCAGTATTAGGGGCACTGAAGCTTTCTTT	CASSEDGSIRGTEAFF
.	TRBJ1-4	TRBD1	TRBV6-5	TGTGCCAGCAGTTACTCGACAGGGGGTGAAAAACTGTTTTTT	CASSYSTGGEKLFF
once	TRBJ2-6	.	TRBV7-9	TGTGCCAGCAGCTTAGTAGGGGCTGGGGCCAACGTCCTGACTTTC	CASSLVGAGANVLTF
.	TRBJ2-7	TRBD2	TRBV10-3	TGTGCCATCAGTTCCGGGACTAGCGCCTACGAGCAGTACTTC	CAISSGTSAYEQYF
.	TRBJ2-3	.	TRBV6-2/TRBV6-3	TGTGCCAGCAGTTACTCCGACACAGCTCCAACACATCCCACAGATACGCAGTATTTT	CASSYSDTAPTHPTDTQYF
.	TRBJ1-1	.	TRBV5-6	TGTGCCAGCAGCGTACAGGGCCGGGAGGGCACTGAAGCTTTCTTT	CASSVQGREGTEAFF
.	TRBJ2-3	TRBD2	TRBV7-9	TGTGCCAGCAGTGTAGCGGGGCAATTCACAGATACGCAGTATTTT	CASSVAGQFTDTQYF
few	TRBJ1-6	TRBD1	TRBV29-1	TGCAGCGCCTCCGTGACAGGGGAAAATTCACCCCTCCACTTT	CSASVTGENSPLHF
.	TRBJ2-2	.	TRBV7-9	TGTGCCAGCAGCCCCGCGGATTACTTGCGATATGCGACCGGGGAGCTGTTTTTT	CASSPADYLRYATGELFF
.	TRBJ1-5	.	TRBV5-6	TGTGCCAGCAGCTTGGTCGGAGGGACCCAGCATTTT	CASSLVGGTQHF
.	TRBJ2-7	TRBD2	TRBV6-1	TGTGCCAGCAGTGAAGAGTCCAGAGCGGGGGACGAGCAGTACTTC	CASSEESRAGDEQYF
.	TRBJ1-2	.	TRBV29-1	TGCAGCGTCGTGATTAGCTATGGCTACACCTTC	CSVVISYGYTF
.	TRBJ1-4	.	TRBV19	TGTGCCAGTGGTTACAGTGCAACTAATGAAAAACTGTTTTTT	CASGYSATNEKLFF
.	TRBJ1-5	TRBD1	TRBV9	TGTGCCAGCAGCGTAGGGGCAGCAGGGGGTCAGCCCCAGCATTTT	CASSVGAAGGQPQHF
.	TRBJ2-5	.	TRBV19	TGTGCCAGTAGTTCAGGACTAAACCAAGAGACCCAGTACTTC	CASSSGLNQETQYF
.	TRBJ1-1	.	TRBV7-8	TGTGCCAGCAGCTTACCTACAGGTTCCGTGGCTTTCTTT	CASSLPTGSVAFF
.	TRBJ2-2	.	TRBV5-1	TGCGCCAGCAGCTTTTCGGGGGAGAACGGGGAGCTGTTTTTT	CASSFSGENGELFF
.	TRBJ1-3	.	TRBV6-5	TGTGCCAGCGCCCGGGGGGGAGCTGAAAACACCATATATTTT	CASARGGAENTIYF
.	TRBJ1-6	.	TRBV12-3/TRBV12-4	TGTGCCAGCAGCCTGTTACTTAATTCACCCCTCCACTTT	CASSLLLNSPLHF
.	TRBJ1-2	TRBD1	TRBV18	TGTGCCAGCTCACCAGGGACAGACTATGGCTACACCTTC	CASSPGTDYGYTF
.	TRBJ1-1	.	TRBV4-3	TGCGCCAGCAGCCAAGAAACATACACTGAAGCTTTCTTT	CASSQETYTEAFF
.	TRBJ1-2	.	TRBV7-6	TGTGCCAGCAGCTTAGGGACAGTTGGAGACTATGGCTACACCTTC	CASSLGTVGDYGYTF
once	TRBJ1-1	TRBD1	TRBV7-8	TGTGCCAGCAGCTTCCCAGGGGGCTGGACTGAAGCTTTCTTT	CASSFPGGWTEAFF
.	TRBJ2-5	.	TRBV5-8	TGTGCCAGCAGCTTCCCGGGACACAAAGAGACCCAGTACTTC	CASSFPGHKETQYF
.	TRBJ1-4	.	TRBV25-1	TGTGCCAGCAGTGAAGGTAGAAAACTGTTTTTT	CASSEGRKLFF
few	TRBJ1-1	.	TRBV10-3	TGTGCCATCACCCGGACACTTTCCAACACTGAAGCTTTCTTT	CAITRTLSNTEAFF